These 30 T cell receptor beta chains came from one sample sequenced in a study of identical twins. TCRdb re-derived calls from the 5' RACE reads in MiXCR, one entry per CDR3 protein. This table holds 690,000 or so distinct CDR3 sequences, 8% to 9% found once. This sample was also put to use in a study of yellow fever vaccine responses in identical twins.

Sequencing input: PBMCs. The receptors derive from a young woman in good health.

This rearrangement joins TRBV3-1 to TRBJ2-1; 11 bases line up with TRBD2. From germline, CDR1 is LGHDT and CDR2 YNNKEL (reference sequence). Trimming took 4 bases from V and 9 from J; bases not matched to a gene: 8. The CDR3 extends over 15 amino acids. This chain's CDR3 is CASSPRGTSGAEQFF. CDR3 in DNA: TGTGCCAGCAGCCCGAGGGGGACTAGCGGTGCTGAGCAGTTCTTC.

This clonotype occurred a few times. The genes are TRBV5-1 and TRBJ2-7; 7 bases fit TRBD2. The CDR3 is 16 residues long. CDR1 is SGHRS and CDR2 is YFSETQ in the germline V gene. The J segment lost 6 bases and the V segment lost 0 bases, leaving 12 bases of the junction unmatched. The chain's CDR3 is CASSLVPGGSSGEQYF. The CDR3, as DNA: TGCGCCAGCAGCTTGGTACCGGGCGGGAGCTCTGGCGAGCAGTACTTC.

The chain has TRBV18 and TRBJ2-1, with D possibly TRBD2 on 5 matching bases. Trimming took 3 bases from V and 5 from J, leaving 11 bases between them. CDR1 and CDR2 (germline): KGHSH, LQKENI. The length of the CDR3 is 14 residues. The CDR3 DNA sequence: TGTGCCAGCTCACCCCGGGATCAGCACAATGAGCAGTTCTTC. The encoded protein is CASSPRDQHNEQFF.

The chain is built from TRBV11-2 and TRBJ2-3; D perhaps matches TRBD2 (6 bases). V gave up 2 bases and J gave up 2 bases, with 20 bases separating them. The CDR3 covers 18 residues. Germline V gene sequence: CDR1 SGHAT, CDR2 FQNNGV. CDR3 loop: CASSLLPGLQTFTDTQYF. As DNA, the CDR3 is TGTGCCAGCAGCTTACTTCCGGGACTCCAAACTTTCACAGATACGCAGTATTTT.

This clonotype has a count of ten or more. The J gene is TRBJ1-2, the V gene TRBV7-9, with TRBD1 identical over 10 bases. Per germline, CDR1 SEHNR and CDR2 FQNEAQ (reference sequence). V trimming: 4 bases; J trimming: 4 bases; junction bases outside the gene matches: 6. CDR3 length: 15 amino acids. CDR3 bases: TGTGCCAGCAGCTCTAGCGGGACAGGGGTCTATGGCTACACCTTC. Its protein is CASSSSGTGVYGYTF.

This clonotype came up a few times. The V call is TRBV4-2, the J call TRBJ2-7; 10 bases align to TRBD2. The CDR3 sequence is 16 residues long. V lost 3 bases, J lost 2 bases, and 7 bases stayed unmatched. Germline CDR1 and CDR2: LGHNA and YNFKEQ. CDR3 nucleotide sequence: TGTGCCAGCAGCCAGGGAACTAGCGGGGACCCCTACGAGCAGTACTTC. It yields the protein CASSQGTSGDPYEQYF.

CDR3 loop: CASSPRTSDFSYNEQFF. CDR3 coding DNA: TGTGCCAGCAGCCCCCGGACTAGCGATTTCTCCTACAATGAGCAGTTCTTC. The V and J genes are TRBV7-6 and TRBJ2-1; 9 bases align to TRBD2. This CDR3 contains 17 residues. Germline values: CDR1 SGHVS, CDR2 FNYEAQ. The trim removed 5 bases at V and 0 bases at J, leaving 8 bases unmatched.

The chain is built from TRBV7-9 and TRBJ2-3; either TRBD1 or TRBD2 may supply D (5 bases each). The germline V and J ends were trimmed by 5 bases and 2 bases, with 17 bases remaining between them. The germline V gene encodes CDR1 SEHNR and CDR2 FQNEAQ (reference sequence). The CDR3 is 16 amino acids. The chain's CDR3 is CASSPRDLNYTDTQYF. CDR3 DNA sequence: TGTGCCAGCAGCCCCCGGGACCTAAACTACACAGATACGCAGTATTTT.

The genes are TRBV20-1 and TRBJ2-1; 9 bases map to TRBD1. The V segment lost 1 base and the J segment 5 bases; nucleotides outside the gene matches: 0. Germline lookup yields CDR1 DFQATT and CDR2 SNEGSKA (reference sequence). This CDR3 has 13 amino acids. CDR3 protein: CSARGTGDNEQFF. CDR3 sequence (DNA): TGCAGTGCTAGAGGGACAGGGGACAATGAGCAGTTCTTC.

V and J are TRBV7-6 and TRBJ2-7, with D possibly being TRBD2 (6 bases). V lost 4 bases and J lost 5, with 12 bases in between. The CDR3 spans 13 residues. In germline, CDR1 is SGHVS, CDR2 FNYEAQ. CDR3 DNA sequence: TGTGCCAGCAGCTCCCGGGACTCTGACGAGCAGTACTTC. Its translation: CASSSRDSDEQYF.

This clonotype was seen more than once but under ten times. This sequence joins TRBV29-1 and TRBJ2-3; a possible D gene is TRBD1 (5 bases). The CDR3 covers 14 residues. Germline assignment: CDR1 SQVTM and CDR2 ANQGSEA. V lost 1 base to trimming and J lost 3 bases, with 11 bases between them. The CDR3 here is CSVEGGRVTDTQYF. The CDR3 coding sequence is TGCAGCGTTGAAGGAGGCAGGGTAACAGATACGCAGTATTTT.

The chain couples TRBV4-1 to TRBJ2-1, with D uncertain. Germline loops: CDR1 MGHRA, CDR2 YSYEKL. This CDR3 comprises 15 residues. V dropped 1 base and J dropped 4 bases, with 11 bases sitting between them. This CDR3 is CASSQGQQLYNEQFF. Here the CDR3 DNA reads TGCGCCAGCAGCCAAGGTCAACAGCTATACAATGAGCAGTTCTTC.

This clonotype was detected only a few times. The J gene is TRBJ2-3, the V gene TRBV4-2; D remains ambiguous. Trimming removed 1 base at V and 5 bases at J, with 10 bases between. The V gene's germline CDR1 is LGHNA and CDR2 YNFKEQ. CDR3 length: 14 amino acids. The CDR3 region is CASSQASEKDTQYF. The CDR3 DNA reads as TGTGCCAGCAGCCAAGCGTCAGAGAAAGATACGCAGTATTTT.

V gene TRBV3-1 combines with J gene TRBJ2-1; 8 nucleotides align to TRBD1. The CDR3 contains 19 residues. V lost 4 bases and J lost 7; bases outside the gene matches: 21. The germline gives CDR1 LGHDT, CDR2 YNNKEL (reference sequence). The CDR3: CASSPPGRQAGGYGNEQFF. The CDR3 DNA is TGTGCCAGCAGCCCCCCAGGTCGCCAGGCAGGGGGCTATGGGAATGAGCAGTTCTTC.

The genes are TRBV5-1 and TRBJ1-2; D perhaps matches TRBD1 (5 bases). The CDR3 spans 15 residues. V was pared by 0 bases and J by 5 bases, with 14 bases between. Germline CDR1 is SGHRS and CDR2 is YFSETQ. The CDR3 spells CASSLEASGWYGYTF. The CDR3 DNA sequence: TGCGCCAGCAGCTTGGAGGCGTCAGGGTGGTATGGCTACACCTTC.

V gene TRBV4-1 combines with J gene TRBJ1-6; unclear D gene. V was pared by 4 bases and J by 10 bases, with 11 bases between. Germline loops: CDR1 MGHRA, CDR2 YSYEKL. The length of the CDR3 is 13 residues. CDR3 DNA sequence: TGCGCCAGCAGCCTCCAGACGGACTCACCCCTCCACTTT. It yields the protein CASSLQTDSPLHF.

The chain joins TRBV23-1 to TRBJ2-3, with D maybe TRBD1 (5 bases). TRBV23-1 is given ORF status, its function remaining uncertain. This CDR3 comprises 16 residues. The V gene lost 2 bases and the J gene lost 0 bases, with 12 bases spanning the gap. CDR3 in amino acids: CASSQPTDTSTDTQYF. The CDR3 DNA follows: TGCGCCAGCAGTCAACCGACAGACACTAGCACAGATACGCAGTATTTT.

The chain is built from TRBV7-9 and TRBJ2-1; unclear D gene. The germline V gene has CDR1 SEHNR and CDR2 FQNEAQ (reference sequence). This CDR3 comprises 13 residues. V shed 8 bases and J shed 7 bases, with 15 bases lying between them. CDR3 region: CASSHGSGNEQFF. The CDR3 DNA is TGTGCCAGCTCCCACGGCTCTGGTAATGAGCAGTTCTTC.

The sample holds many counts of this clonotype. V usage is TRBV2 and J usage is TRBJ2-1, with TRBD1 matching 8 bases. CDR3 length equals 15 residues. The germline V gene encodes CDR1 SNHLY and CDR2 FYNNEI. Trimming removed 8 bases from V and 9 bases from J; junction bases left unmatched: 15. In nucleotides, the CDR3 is TGTGCCAGCGGCCAGACAGGGGCCCGCCGGAGTGAGCAGTTCTTC. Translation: CASGQTGARRSEQFF.

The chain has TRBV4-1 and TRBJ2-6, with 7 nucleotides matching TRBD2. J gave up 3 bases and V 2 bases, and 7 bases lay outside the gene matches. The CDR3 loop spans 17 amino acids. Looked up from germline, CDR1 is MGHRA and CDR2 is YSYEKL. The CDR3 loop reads CASSQTSASGGANVLTF. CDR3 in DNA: TGCGCCAGCAGCCAAACTAGCGCTTCGGGTGGGGCCAACGTCCTGACTTTC.

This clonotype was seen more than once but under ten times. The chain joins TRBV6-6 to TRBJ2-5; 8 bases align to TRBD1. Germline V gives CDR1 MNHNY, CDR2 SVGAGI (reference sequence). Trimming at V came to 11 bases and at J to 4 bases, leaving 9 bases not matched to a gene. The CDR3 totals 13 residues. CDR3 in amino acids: CAGHRDRSETQYF. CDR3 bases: TGTGCCGGCCACCGGGACAGGTCAGAGACCCAGTACTTC.

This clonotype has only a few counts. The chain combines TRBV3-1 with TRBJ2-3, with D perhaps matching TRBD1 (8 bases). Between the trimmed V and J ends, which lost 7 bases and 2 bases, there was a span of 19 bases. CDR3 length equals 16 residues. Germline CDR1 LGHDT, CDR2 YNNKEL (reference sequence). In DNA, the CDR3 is TGTGCCAGCACCCAGGGGGCTAGCGGCCTCACAGATACGCAGTATTTT. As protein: CASTQGASGLTDTQYF.

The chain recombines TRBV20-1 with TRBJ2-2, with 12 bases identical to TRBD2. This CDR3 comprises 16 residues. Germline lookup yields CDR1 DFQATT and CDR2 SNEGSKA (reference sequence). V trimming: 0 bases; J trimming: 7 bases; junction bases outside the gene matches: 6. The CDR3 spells CSAREPSGGAIGELFF. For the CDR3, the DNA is TGCAGTGCTAGAGAACCTAGCGGGGGGGCGATCGGGGAGCTGTTTTTT.

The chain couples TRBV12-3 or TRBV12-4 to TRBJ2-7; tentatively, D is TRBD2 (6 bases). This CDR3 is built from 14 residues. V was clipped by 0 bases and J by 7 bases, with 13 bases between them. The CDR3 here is CASSLAEGQKEQYF. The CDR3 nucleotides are TGTGCCAGCAGTTTAGCGGAGGGCCAGAAAGAGCAGTACTTC.

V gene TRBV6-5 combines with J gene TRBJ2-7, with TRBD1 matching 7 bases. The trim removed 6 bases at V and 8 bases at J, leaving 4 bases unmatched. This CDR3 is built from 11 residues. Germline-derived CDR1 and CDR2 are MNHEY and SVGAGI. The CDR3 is CASSEGAKQYF. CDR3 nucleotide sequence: TGTGCCAGCAGCGAGGGGGCGAAGCAGTACTTC.

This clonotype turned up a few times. CDR3 nucleotides: TGTGCCAGCAGTTCCGCCCGCCTAGCGGGATATGGAGAGACCCAGTACTTC. Encoded protein: CASSSARLAGYGETQYF. J is TRBJ2-5 and V is TRBV12-3 or TRBV12-4, with TRBD2 matching 9 bases. Trimming at V came to 4 bases and at J to 4 bases, leaving 13 bases not matched to a gene. This CDR3 has 17 amino acids.

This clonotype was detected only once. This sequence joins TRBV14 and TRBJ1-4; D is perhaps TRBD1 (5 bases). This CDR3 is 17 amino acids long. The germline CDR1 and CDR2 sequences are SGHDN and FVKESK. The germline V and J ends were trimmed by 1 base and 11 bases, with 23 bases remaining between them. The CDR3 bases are TGTGCCAGCAGCCAAGCCCTAGAAGGCGCGACCCGGGGGAAACTGTTTTTT. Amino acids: CASSQALEGATRGKLFF.

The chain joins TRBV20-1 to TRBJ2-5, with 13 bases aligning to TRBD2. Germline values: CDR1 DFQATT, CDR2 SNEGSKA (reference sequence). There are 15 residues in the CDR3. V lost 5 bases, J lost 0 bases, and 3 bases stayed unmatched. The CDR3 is CSASTSGRDQETQYF. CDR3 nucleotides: TGCAGTGCTTCCACTAGCGGGAGGGACCAAGAGACCCAGTACTTC.

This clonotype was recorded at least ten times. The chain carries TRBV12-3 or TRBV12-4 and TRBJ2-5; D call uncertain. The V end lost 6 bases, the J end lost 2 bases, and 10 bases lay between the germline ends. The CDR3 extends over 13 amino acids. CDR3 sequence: CASRPDGQETQYF. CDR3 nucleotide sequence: TGTGCCAGCAGACCGGACGGACAAGAGACCCAGTACTTC.

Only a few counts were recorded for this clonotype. The CDR3 protein is CSATGQGAPSGELFF. CDR3 nucleotide sequence: TGCAGTGCTACTGGACAGGGGGCGCCGTCCGGGGAGCTGTTTTTT. The chain is built from TRBV20-1 and TRBJ2-2; 11 positions agree with TRBD1. Trimming took 4 bases from V and 6 from J; bases not matched to a gene: 7. Per the germline V gene, CDR1 is DFQATT and CDR2 is SNEGSKA (reference sequence). The CDR3 has 15 residues.